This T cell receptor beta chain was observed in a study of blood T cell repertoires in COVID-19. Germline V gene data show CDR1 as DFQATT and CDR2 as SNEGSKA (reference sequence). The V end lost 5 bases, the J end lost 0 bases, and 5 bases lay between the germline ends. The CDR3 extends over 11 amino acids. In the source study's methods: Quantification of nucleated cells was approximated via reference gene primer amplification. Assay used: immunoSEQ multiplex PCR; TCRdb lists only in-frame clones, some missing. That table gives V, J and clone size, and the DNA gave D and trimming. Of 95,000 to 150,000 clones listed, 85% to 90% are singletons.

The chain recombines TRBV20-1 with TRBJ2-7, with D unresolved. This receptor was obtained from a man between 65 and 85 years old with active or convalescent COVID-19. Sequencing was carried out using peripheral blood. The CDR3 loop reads CSAPSSYEQYF. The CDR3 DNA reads TGCAGTGCTCCCAGCTCCTACGAGCAGTACTTC.